This TCR beta chain was profiled in a study of blood T cell repertoires in COVID-19. The data were produced by immunoSEQ multiplex PCR, yet TCRdb's version contains in-frame clones alone and is incomplete. The table has approximately 210,000 clones, roughly 80% seen once; the top ten hold over 9.5%. Trimming shortened V by 6 bases and J by 4 bases, and 15 bases separated the two germline ends. The CDR3 extends over 14 amino acids. Per the germline V gene, CDR1 is SGHTA and CDR2 is FQGTGA. The sample consisted of PBMCs or T cells enriched from blood (not recorded which). This clonotype was obtained from a man aged 35 to 55 who had recovered from COVID-19. V usage is TRBV7-3 and J usage is TRBJ1-2, with D tentatively TRBD1 (5 bases). The CDR3 coding sequence is TGTGCCAGCAGTGACCGGGACTTAGCCTATGGCTACACCTTC. Encoded protein: CASSDRDLAYGYTF. Full variable domain (remainder filled in from reference TRBV7-3 and TRBJ1-2): GAGVSQTPSNKVTEKGKYVELRCDPISGHTALYWYRQSLGQGPEFLIYFQGTGAADDSGLPNDRFFAVRPEGSVSTLKIQRTERGDSAVYLCASSDRDLAYGYTFGSGTRLTVV.